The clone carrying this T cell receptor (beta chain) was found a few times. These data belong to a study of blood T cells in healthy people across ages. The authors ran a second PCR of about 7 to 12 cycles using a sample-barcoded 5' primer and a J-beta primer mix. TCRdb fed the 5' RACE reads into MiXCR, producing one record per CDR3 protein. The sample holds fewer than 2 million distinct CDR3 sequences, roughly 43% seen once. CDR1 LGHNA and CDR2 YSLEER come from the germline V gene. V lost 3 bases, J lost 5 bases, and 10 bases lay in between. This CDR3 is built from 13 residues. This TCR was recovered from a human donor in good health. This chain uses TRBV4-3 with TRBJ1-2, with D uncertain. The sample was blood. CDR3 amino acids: CASSHSGWYGYTF. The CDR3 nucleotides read TGCGCCAGCAGCCATTCGGGGTGGTATGGCTACACCTTC.